The rows below give T cell receptor beta chains drawn from one sample of a study of T-cell memory formation after mild COVID-19. TCRdb used MiXCR to reprocess the 5' RACE reads, holding one entry per CDR3 protein. The sample includes fewer than 350,000 distinct CDR3 sequences, approximately 15% of them seen just once. The sequenced material came from PBMCs or a T cell subset sorted from them (not recorded which). The origin of the receptors is a man between 18 and 35 years old who had mild COVID-19 (a few samples of this study predate the infection). Cell type and time point are not known. CDR3s include the opening cysteine and the closing phenylalanine or tryptophan. Each record gives: CDR3 DNA, CDR3 protein, D gene, J gene, V gene, clone size. A D gene is named only where the DNA matches it firmly. The listing skips clone size in some rows; elsewhere it reads once, few, many or a size class.

CDR3nt: TGTGCCAGCAGCTTTAGGTCGGGGGAAGGCACTGAAGCTTTCTTT
CDR3aa: CASSFRSGEGTEAFF
d_gene: NA
j_gene: TRBJ1-1
v_gene: TRBV12-3/TRBV12-4
abundance: NA

CDR3nt: TGTGCCAGCAGCTTGCTCAGATCCAAAAACATTCAGTACTTC
CDR3aa: CASSLLRSKNIQYF
d_gene: NA
j_gene: TRBJ2-4
v_gene: TRBV5-8
abundance: many

CDR3nt: TGTGCCAGCAGCTTGGGACAGATCAATCAGCCCCAGCATTTT
CDR3aa: CASSLGQINQPQHF
d_gene: TRBD1
j_gene: TRBJ1-5
v_gene: TRBV12-3/TRBV12-4
abundance: NA

CDR3nt: TGCAGTGCTAGGTATCCAAGCGGGGAAAAACTGTTTTTT
CDR3aa: CSARYPSGEKLFF
d_gene: NA
j_gene: TRBJ1-4
v_gene: TRBV20-1
abundance: NA

CDR3nt: TGTGCCAGCAGCGTAGGCCCACAGGGAGGAAGCAATGAGCAGTTCTTC
CDR3aa: CASSVGPQGGSNEQFF
d_gene: NA
j_gene: TRBJ2-1
v_gene: TRBV9
abundance: NA

CDR3nt: TGCAGCTCTGAGCGGGGGAGCTCCTACAATGAGCAGTTCTTC
CDR3aa: CSSERGSSYNEQFF
d_gene: TRBD2
j_gene: TRBJ2-1
v_gene: TRBV29-1
abundance: NA

CDR3nt: TGCGCCAGCAGCTCGGGGACAGGGAGTACTGAAGCTTTCTTT
CDR3aa: CASSSGTGSTEAFF
d_gene: TRBD1
j_gene: TRBJ1-1
v_gene: TRBV5-1
abundance: few

CDR3nt: TGTGCCAGCAGCCTACAGGGAGACAATCAGCCCCAGCATTTT
CDR3aa: CASSLQGDNQPQHF
d_gene: NA
j_gene: TRBJ1-5
v_gene: TRBV7-9
abundance: NA

CDR3nt: TGCGCCAGCAGTCGCGCGGGGGGCAGCACCGGGGAGCTGTTTTTT
CDR3aa: CASSRAGGSTGELFF
d_gene: TRBD2
j_gene: TRBJ2-2
v_gene: TRBV10-2
abundance: NA

CDR3nt: TGTGCCAGCAGCTTAGGAGACGTAAGGTTTGACGCGCAGTATTTT
CDR3aa: CASSLGDVRFDAQYF
d_gene: NA
j_gene: TRBJ2-3
v_gene: TRBV11-3
abundance: NA

CDR3nt: TGTGCCAGCAGCTTGTCCACTCTCGGGTTAACAGATACGCAGTATTTT
CDR3aa: CASSLSTLGLTDTQYF
d_gene: NA
j_gene: TRBJ2-3
v_gene: TRBV5-6
abundance: NA

CDR3nt: TGTGCCAGCAGCCTCACTCGGGGAAATGAGCAGTTCTTC
CDR3aa: CASSLTRGNEQFF
d_gene: NA
j_gene: TRBJ2-1
v_gene: TRBV7-3
abundance: many

CDR3nt: TGTGCCACAGAAGACAGGCGGAGCTCCTACAATGAGCAGTTCTTC
CDR3aa: CATEDRRSSYNEQFF
d_gene: NA
j_gene: TRBJ2-1
v_gene: TRBV24-1
abundance: many

CDR3nt: TGTGCCAGCAGCCTTCGACTAGACCAAGAGACCCAGTACTTC
CDR3aa: CASSLRLDQETQYF
d_gene: NA
j_gene: TRBJ2-5
v_gene: TRBV6-2/TRBV6-3
abundance: NA

CDR3nt: TGTGCCAGCAGCTTCGGGGGCGAGACCGGGGAGCTGTTTTTT
CDR3aa: CASSFGGETGELFF
d_gene: NA
j_gene: TRBJ2-2
v_gene: TRBV7-2
abundance: many

CDR3nt: TGTGCCAGCAGCCTCCCGGGAGGGACAGCGCAGTTCTTC
CDR3aa: CASSLPGGTAQFF
d_gene: NA
j_gene: TRBJ2-1
v_gene: TRBV11-2
abundance: many

CDR3nt: TGCAGTGCACCCCGCGACGGGGTCACCGGGGAGCTGTTTTTT
CDR3aa: CSAPRDGVTGELFF
d_gene: NA
j_gene: TRBJ2-2
v_gene: TRBV20-1
abundance: NA

CDR3nt: TGTGCCAGCAGCTTGTCAGGGGTTAGCACAGATACGCAGTATTTT
CDR3aa: CASSLSGVSTDTQYF
d_gene: NA
j_gene: TRBJ2-3
v_gene: TRBV5-5
abundance: many

CDR3nt: TGTGCCACCTCGACAGGGACCTATGGCTACACCTTC
CDR3aa: CATSTGTYGYTF
d_gene: TRBD1
j_gene: TRBJ1-2
v_gene: TRBV5-6
abundance: NA

CDR3nt: TGTGCCAGCAGCCCAGCGGGGGGTTTCTTCGGGACCCAGTACTTC
CDR3aa: CASSPAGGFFGTQYF
d_gene: TRBD2
j_gene: TRBJ2-5
v_gene: TRBV11-2
abundance: NA

CDR3nt: TGTGCCAGCAGCCACCCAATTGACAGGGCGAACTATAATTCACCCCTCCACTTT
CDR3aa: CASSHPIDRANYNSPLHF
d_gene: TRBD1
j_gene: TRBJ1-6
v_gene: TRBV9
abundance: NA

CDR3nt: TGTGCCAGCTCCTCGGGACAGTCATGGGAGCCCCAGCATTTT
CDR3aa: CASSSGQSWEPQHF
d_gene: TRBD1
j_gene: TRBJ1-5
v_gene: TRBV7-9
abundance: NA

CDR3nt: TGTGCCTGGAGTCGTACTACCGGGGAGCTGTTTTTT
CDR3aa: CAWSRTTGELFF
d_gene: NA
j_gene: TRBJ2-2
v_gene: TRBV30
abundance: few

CDR3nt: TGTGCCAGCTCACCGCTCCCCGCCCGGGGACTCGATGAGCAGTTCTTC
CDR3aa: CASSPLPARGLDEQFF
d_gene: NA
j_gene: TRBJ2-1
v_gene: TRBV18
abundance: few

CDR3nt: TGTGCCAGCAGTATCGACGTGGCTGAAGCTTTCTTT
CDR3aa: CASSIDVAEAFF
d_gene: NA
j_gene: TRBJ1-1
v_gene: TRBV6-6
abundance: few

CDR3nt: TGTGCCAGCAGTTGGCGACAGGGCGTTGCCAATTCACCCCTCCACTTT
CDR3aa: CASSWRQGVANSPLHF
d_gene: TRBD1
j_gene: TRBJ1-6
v_gene: TRBV12-3/TRBV12-4
abundance: few

CDR3nt: TGTGCCATCAGTTTTAGCGGGGGGGCCGGCGGGGAGCTGTTTTTT
CDR3aa: CAISFSGGAGGELFF
d_gene: TRBD2
j_gene: TRBJ2-2
v_gene: TRBV10-3
abundance: few

CDR3nt: TGCAGTGCTAGAGAGCCCACGGTTGGATATCAGCCCCAGCATTTT
CDR3aa: CSAREPTVGYQPQHF
d_gene: NA
j_gene: TRBJ1-5
v_gene: TRBV20-1
abundance: NA

CDR3nt: TGTGCCAGCAGCTTCCACGCCCCCCGGGGACTAGTGGAGACCCAGTACTTC
CDR3aa: CASSFHAPRGLVETQYF
d_gene: TRBD2
j_gene: TRBJ2-5
v_gene: TRBV11-2
abundance: few

CDR3nt: TGCGCCAGCAGCTTGGGGCCTAATCTTGATACGCAGTATTTT
CDR3aa: CASSLGPNLDTQYF
d_gene: NA
j_gene: TRBJ2-3
v_gene: TRBV5-1
abundance: many

CDR3nt: TGTGCCAGCAGCTTGGAGGTAACGACTGAAGCTTTCTTT
CDR3aa: CASSLEVTTEAFF
d_gene: NA
j_gene: TRBJ1-1
v_gene: TRBV5-6
abundance: NA

CDR3nt: TGTGCCAGCCAAAAGACCGGGGAGCTGTTTTTT
CDR3aa: CASQKTGELFF
d_gene: NA
j_gene: TRBJ2-2
v_gene: TRBV7-9
abundance: NA

CDR3nt: TGTGCCACCAGTGATTTTGGGCAGGGGGATGAGCAGTTCTTC
CDR3aa: CATSDFGQGDEQFF
d_gene: TRBD1
j_gene: TRBJ2-1
v_gene: TRBV24-1
abundance: many

CDR3nt: TGTGCCAGCAGTCCGCCGTGGGGGCAAGGAGATACGCAGTATTTT
CDR3aa: CASSPPWGQGDTQYF
d_gene: NA
j_gene: TRBJ2-3
v_gene: TRBV28
abundance: NA

CDR3nt: TGTGCCAGCAGTTTGGACAGGGGCGCTTTCTTT
CDR3aa: CASSLDRGAFF
d_gene: TRBD1
j_gene: TRBJ1-1
v_gene: TRBV28
abundance: few

CDR3nt: TGCGCCAGCAGCTCGGCCGGGACAGGGAGCTACAATGAGCAGTTCTTC
CDR3aa: CASSSAGTGSYNEQFF
d_gene: TRBD1
j_gene: TRBJ2-1
v_gene: TRBV5-1
abundance: many

CDR3nt: TGTGCCAGCAGACTTGGGGGCCTAGCGAGCTACGAGCAGTACTTC
CDR3aa: CASRLGGLASYEQYF
d_gene: NA
j_gene: TRBJ2-7
v_gene: TRBV2
abundance: many

CDR3nt: TGTGCCAGCGAAGGAGCGAATGAAAAACTGTTTTTT
CDR3aa: CASEGANEKLFF
d_gene: NA
j_gene: TRBJ1-4
v_gene: TRBV2
abundance: few

CDR3nt: TGTGCCAGCAGTTTAATCGGGAATGAGCAGTTCTTC
CDR3aa: CASSLIGNEQFF
d_gene: NA
j_gene: TRBJ2-1
v_gene: TRBV12-3/TRBV12-4
abundance: few

CDR3nt: TGCGCCAGCAGCTTTGGATTATCGGCTCTAGGACAAGAGACCCAGTACTTC
CDR3aa: CASSFGLSALGQETQYF
d_gene: NA
j_gene: TRBJ2-5
v_gene: TRBV5-1
abundance: NA

CDR3nt: TGCGCCAGCAGCTTGAGGTTAACTAGCGGGACCAACAATGAGCAGTTCTTC
CDR3aa: CASSLRLTSGTNNEQFF
d_gene: TRBD2
j_gene: TRBJ2-1
v_gene: TRBV5-1
abundance: NA

CDR3nt: TGTGCCAGCAGCAAAGTTGCGGGAGATCAGCCCCAGCATTTT
CDR3aa: CASSKVAGDQPQHF
d_gene: NA
j_gene: TRBJ1-5
v_gene: TRBV21-1
abundance: NA

CDR3nt: TGTGCCAGCAGTTTGGGACACACGAACACTGAAGCTTTCTTT
CDR3aa: CASSLGHTNTEAFF
d_gene: NA
j_gene: TRBJ1-1
v_gene: TRBV28
abundance: few

CDR3nt: TGCAGCGTTGAAGGGGCTAGCGGGGGGGCCTACAATGAGCAGTTCTTC
CDR3aa: CSVEGASGGAYNEQFF
d_gene: TRBD2
j_gene: TRBJ2-1
v_gene: TRBV29-1
abundance: NA

CDR3nt: TGTGCCAGCAGCGACCGAGGGGGAGGCACCGGGGAGCTGTTTTTT
CDR3aa: CASSDRGGGTGELFF
d_gene: NA
j_gene: TRBJ2-2
v_gene: TRBV9
abundance: NA

CDR3nt: TGTGCCAGCAGCGTAGGTGGGGGCGCAAATTCACCCCTCCACTTT
CDR3aa: CASSVGGGANSPLHF
d_gene: NA
j_gene: TRBJ1-6
v_gene: TRBV9
abundance: few

CDR3nt: TGCAGTGCTATACAAGCGGGTGCGGTTGGGAATGAGCAGTTCTTC
CDR3aa: CSAIQAGAVGNEQFF
d_gene: NA
j_gene: TRBJ2-1
v_gene: TRBV20-1
abundance: NA

CDR3nt: TGTGCCAGTAGTAAGGATCCGGATCAGCCCCAGCATTTT
CDR3aa: CASSKDPDQPQHF
d_gene: NA
j_gene: TRBJ1-5
v_gene: TRBV19
abundance: NA

CDR3nt: TGTGCCAGCAGCTCGCGGGACAGCAGCTCCTACGAGCAGTACTTC
CDR3aa: CASSSRDSSSYEQYF
d_gene: NA
j_gene: TRBJ2-7
v_gene: TRBV7-6
abundance: few

CDR3nt: TGTGCCAGCACCCCCCCCGGACTAGCCTCTGGGGCCAACGTCCTGACTTTC
CDR3aa: CASTPPGLASGANVLTF
d_gene: TRBD2
j_gene: TRBJ2-6
v_gene: TRBV7-2
abundance: few

CDR3nt: TGCGCCAGCAGCTTGGTACGACGGACAGGGGGTTCCTACAATGAGCAGTTCTTC
CDR3aa: CASSLVRRTGGSYNEQFF
d_gene: TRBD1
j_gene: TRBJ2-1
v_gene: TRBV5-1
abundance: few

CDR3nt: TGTGCCAGCAGCTTAGTGGGCGTAGCGGGGTATACAGATACGCAGTATTTT
CDR3aa: CASSLVGVAGYTDTQYF
d_gene: TRBD2
j_gene: TRBJ2-3
v_gene: TRBV7-2
abundance: few

CDR3nt: TGTGCCAGCAGCTTAGCTGGCCCGCAGTATTTT
CDR3aa: CASSLAGPQYF
d_gene: NA
j_gene: TRBJ2-3
v_gene: TRBV11-2
abundance: NA

CDR3nt: TGCGCCAGCAGCTTGGAAGTTATGCACACCGGGGAGCTGTTTTTT
CDR3aa: CASSLEVMHTGELFF
d_gene: NA
j_gene: TRBJ2-2
v_gene: TRBV5-1
abundance: few